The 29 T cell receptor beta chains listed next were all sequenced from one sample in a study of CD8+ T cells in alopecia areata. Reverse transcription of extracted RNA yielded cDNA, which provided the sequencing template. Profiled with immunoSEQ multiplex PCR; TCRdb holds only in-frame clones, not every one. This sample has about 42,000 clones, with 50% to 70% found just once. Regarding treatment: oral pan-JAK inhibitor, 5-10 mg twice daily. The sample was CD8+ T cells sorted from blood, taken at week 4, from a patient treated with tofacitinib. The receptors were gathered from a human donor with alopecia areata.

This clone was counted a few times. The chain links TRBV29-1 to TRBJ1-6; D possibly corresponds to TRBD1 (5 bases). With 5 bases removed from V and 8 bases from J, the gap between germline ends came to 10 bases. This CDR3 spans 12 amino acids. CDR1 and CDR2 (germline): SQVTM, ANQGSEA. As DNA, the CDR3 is TGCAGCGTTCGGGTGGGGGATTCACCCCTCCACTTT. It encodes CSVRVGDSPLHF.

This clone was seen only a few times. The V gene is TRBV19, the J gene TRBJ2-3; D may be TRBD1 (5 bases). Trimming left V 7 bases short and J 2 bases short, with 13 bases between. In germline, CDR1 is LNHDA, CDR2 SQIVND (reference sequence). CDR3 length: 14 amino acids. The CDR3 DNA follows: TGTGCCAGTATGTCAGCAGGGTACACAGATACGCAGTATTTT. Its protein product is CASMSAGYTDTQYF.

In nucleotides, the CDR3 is TGCGCCAGCAGTGAGGTCCAGGGGCTAAACACAGATACGCAGTATTTT. It yields the protein CASSEVQGLNTDTQYF. V usage is TRBV10-2 and J usage is TRBJ2-3; D might be TRBD1 (6 bases). Germline V gene data show CDR1 as WSHSY and CDR2 as SAAADI. Deletions cut 2 bases from V and 2 bases from J, with 14 bases between. The CDR3 contains 16 residues.

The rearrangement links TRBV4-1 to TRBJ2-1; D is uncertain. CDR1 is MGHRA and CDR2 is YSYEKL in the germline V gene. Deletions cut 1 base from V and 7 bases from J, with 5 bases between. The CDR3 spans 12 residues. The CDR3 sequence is CASSQVRNEQFF. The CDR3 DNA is TGCGCCAGCAGCCAAGTAAGGAATGAGCAGTTCTTC.

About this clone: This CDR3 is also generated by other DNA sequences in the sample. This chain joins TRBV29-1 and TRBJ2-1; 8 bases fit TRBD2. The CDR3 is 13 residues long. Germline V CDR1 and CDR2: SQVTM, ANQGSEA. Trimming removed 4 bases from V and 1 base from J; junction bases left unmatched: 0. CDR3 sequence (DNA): TGCAGCGTTGCGGGGGGGTCCTACAATGAGCAGTTCTTC. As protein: CSVAGGSYNEQFF.

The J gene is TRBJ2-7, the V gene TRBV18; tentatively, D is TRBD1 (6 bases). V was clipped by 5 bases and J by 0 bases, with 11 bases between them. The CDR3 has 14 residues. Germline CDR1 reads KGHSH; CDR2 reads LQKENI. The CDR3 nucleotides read TGTGCCAGCTCAGGGGGCTTCAGCTCCTACGAGCAGTACTTC. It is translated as CASSGGFSSYEQYF. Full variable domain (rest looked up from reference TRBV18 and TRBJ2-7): NAGVMQNPRHLVRRRGQEARLRCSPMKGHSHVYWYRQLPEEGLKFMVYLQKENIIDESGMPKERFSAEFPKEGPSILRIQQVVRGDSAAYFCASSGGFSSYEQYFGPGTRLTVT.

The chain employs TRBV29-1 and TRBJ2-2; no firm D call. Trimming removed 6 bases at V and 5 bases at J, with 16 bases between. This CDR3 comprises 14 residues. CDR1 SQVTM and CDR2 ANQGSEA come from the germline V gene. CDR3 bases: TGCAGCGTCCTTTCGCCCGTCCGGACCGGGGAGCTGTTTTTT. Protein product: CSVLSPVRTGELFF.

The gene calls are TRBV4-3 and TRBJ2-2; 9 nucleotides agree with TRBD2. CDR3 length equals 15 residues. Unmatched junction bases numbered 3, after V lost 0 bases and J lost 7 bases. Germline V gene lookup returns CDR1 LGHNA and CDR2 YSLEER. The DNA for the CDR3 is TGCGCCAGCAGCCAAGAAGGGACTAGCCTCGGGGAGCTGTTTTTT. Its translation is CASSQEGTSLGELFF.

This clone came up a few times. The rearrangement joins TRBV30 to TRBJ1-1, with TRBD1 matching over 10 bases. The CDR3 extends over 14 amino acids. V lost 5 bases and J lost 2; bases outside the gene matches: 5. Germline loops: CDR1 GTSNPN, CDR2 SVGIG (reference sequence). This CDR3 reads CAWGTGAGNTEAFF. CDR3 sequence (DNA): TGTGCCTGGGGGACAGGGGCTGGAAACACTGAAGCTTTCTTT.

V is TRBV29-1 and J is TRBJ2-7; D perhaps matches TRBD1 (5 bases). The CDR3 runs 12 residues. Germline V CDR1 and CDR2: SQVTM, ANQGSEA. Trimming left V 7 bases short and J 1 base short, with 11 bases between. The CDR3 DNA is TGCAGCGCAGAGACAGCTTCCTACGAGCAGTACTTC. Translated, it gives CSAETASYEQYF.

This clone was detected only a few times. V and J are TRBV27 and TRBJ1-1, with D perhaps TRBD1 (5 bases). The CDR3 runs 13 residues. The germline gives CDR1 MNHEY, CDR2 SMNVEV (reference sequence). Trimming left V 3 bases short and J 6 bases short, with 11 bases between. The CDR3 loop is CASSFGGIAEAFF. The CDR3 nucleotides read TGTGCCAGCAGTTTTGGGGGGATCGCTGAAGCTTTCTTT.

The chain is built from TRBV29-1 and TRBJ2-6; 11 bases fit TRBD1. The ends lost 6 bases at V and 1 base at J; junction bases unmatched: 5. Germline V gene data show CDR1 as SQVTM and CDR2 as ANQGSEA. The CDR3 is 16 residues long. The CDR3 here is CSVWTGGASGANVLTF. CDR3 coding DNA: TGCAGCGTGTGGACAGGGGGCGCGTCTGGGGCCAACGTCCTGACTTTC. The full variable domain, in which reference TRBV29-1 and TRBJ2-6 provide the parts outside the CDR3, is SAVISQKPSRDICQRGTSLTIQCQVDSQVTMMFWYRQQPGQSLTLIATANQGSEATYESGFVIDKFPISRPNLTFSTLTVSNMSPEDSSIYLCSVWTGGASGANVLTFGAGSRLTVL.

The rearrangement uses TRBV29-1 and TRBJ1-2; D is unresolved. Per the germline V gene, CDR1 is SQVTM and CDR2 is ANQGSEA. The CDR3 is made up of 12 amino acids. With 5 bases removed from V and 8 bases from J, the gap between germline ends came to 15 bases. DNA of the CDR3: TGCAGCGTTCCTGAAAACGTCTACGGCTACACCTTC. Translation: CSVPENVYGYTF.

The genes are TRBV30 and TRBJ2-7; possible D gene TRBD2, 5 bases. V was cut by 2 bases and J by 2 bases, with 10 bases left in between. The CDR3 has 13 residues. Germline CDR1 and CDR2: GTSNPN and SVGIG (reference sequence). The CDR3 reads CAWSPSKPYEQYF. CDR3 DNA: TGTGCCTGGAGTCCTAGCAAGCCCTACGAGCAGTACTTC.

CDR3 loop: CASSPRARTNEQFF. In nucleotides, the CDR3 is TGTGCCAGCAGCCCTCGGGCCCGGACGAATGAGCAGTTCTTC. The chain links TRBV7-8 to TRBJ2-1; D gene uncertain. Trimming shortened V by 5 bases and J by 7 bases, and 15 bases separated the two germline ends. This CDR3 has 14 residues. The germline gives CDR1 SGHVS, CDR2 FQNEAQ.

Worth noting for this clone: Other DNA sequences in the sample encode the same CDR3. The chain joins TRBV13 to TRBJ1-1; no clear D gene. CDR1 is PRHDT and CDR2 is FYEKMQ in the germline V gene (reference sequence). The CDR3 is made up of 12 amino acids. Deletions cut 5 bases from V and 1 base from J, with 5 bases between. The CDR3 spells CASSGGNTEAFF. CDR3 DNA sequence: TGTGCCAGCAGCGGCGGGAACACTGAAGCTTTCTTT.

Here the CDR3 reads CAWSTNIDEQYF. The CDR3 DNA is TGTGCCTGGAGTACAAACATCGACGAGCAGTACTTC. This chain connects TRBV30 to TRBJ2-7; no definite D call. The V end lost 2 bases, the J end lost 5 bases, and 10 bases lay between the germline ends. Germline V CDR1 and CDR2: GTSNPN, SVGIG (reference sequence). The CDR3 totals 12 residues.

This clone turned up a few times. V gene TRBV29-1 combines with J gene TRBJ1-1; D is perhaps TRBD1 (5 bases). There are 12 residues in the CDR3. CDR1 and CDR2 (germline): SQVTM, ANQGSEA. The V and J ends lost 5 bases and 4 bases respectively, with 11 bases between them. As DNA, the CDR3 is TGCAGCGTTTACCCGGGGGGCACTGAAGCTTTCTTT. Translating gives CSVYPGGTEAFF.

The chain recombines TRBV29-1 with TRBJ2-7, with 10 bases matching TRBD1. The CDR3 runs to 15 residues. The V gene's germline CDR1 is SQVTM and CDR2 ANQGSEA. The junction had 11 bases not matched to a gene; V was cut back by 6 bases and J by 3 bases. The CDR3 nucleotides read TGCAGCGTCATGCTTGGACAGGGGGAAGGCTACGAGCAGTACTTC. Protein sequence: CSVMLGQGEGYEQYF.

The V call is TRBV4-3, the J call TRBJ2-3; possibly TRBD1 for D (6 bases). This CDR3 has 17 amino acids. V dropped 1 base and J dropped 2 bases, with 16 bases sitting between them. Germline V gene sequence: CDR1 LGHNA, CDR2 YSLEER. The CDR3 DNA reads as TGCGCCAGCAGCCAAGTGGTAACAGGGCCTTCCACAGATACGCAGTATTTT. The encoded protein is CASSQVVTGPSTDTQYF.

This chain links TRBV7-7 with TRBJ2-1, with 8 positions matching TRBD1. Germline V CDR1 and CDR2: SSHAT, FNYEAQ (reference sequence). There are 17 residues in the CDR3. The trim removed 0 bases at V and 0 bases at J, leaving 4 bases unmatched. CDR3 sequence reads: CASSLALTGDSYNEQFF. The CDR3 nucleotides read TGTGCCAGCAGCTTAGCTCTGACAGGGGACTCCTACAATGAGCAGTTCTTC.

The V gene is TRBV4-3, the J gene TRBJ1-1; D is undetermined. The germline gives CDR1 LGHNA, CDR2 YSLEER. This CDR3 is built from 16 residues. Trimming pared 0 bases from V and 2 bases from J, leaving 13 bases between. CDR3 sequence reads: CASSQDHGRENTEAFF. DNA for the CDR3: TGCGCCAGCAGCCAAGATCACGGACGGGAAAACACTGAAGCTTTCTTT.

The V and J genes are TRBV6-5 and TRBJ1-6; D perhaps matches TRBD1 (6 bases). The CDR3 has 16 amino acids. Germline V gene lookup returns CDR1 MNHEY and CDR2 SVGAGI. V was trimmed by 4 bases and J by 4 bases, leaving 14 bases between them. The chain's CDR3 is CASSSPGQNYNSPLHF. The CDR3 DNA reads TGTGCCAGCAGTTCCCCCGGACAGAATTATAATTCACCCCTCCACTTT.

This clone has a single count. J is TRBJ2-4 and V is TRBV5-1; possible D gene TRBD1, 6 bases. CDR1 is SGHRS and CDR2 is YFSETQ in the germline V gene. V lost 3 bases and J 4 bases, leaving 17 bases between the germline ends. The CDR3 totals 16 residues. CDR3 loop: CASSSPDLDSKNIQYF. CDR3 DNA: TGCGCCAGCAGCTCACCAGACTTGGACAGTAAAAACATTCAGTACTTC. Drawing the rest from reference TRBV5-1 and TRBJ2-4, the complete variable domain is KAGVTQTPRYLIKTRGQQVTLSCSPISGHRSVSWYQQTPGQGLQFLFEYFSETQRNKGNFPGRFSGRQFSNSRSEMNVSTLELGDSALYLCASSSPDLDSKNIQYFGAGTRLSVL.

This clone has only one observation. This chain's CDR3 is CAWSEGPDSPLHF. CDR3 DNA sequence: TGTGCCTGGAGTGAGGGGCCCGATTCACCCCTCCACTTT. This sequence joins TRBV30 and TRBJ1-6, with D possibly matching TRBD1 (5 bases). V was pared by 1 base and J by 8 bases, with 9 bases between. CDR1 and CDR2 (germline): GTSNPN, SVGIG (reference sequence). The length of the CDR3 is 13 residues.

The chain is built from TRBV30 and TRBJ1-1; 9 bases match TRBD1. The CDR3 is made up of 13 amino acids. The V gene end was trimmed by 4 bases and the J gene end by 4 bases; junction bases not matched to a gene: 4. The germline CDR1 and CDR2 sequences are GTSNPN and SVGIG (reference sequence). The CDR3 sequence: CAWTRTGATEAFF. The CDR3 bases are TGTGCCTGGACCAGGACAGGGGCCACTGAAGCTTTCTTT. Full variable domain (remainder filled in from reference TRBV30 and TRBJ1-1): SQTIHQWPATLVQPVGSPLSLECTVEGTSNPNLYWYRQAAGRGLQLLFYSVGIGQISSEVPQNLSASRPQDRQFILSSKKLLLSDSGFYLCAWTRTGATEAFFGQGTRLTVV.

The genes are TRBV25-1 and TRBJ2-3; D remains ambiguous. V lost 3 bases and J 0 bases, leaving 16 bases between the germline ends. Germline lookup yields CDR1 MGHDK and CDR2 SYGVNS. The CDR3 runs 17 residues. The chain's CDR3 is CASSDPPDASSTDTQYF. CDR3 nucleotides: TGTGCCAGCAGTGACCCCCCGGACGCTTCTAGCACAGATACGCAGTATTTT.

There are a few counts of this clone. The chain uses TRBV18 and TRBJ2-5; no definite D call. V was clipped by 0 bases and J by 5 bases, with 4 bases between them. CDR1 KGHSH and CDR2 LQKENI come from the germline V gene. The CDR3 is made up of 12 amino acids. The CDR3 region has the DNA TGTGCCAGCTCACCACCGAGTGAGACCCAGTACTTC. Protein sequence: CASSPPSETQYF.

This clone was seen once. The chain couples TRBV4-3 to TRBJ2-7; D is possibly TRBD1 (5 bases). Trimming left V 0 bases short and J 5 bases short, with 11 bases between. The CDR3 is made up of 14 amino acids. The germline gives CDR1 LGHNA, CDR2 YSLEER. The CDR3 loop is CASSQERGIHEQYF. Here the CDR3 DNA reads TGCGCCAGCAGCCAAGAAAGGGGAATCCACGAGCAGTACTTC.